The 2 T cell receptor beta chains below come from one sample, sequenced in a study of T cells in Graves' hyperthyroidism and ophthalmopathy. Amplification yielded TCR beta CDR3 regions, with RNA transcripts as the source. First-round RT-PCR of the TCR CDR3 relied on the HTBI primer set. In TCRdb, the multiplex PCR reads were re-called with MiXCR into one record per CDR3 protein. The repertoire consists of about 290,000 distinct CDR3 sequences, with about an eighth occurring once and the leading ten covering almost 8%. Sequenced: blood. These receptors were obtained from a woman in her thirties with Graves' hyperthyroidism that later progressed to Graves' ophthalmopathy.

This clonotype was observed at least ten times. V usage is TRBV7-8 and J usage is TRBJ1-2; possibly TRBD1 for D (6 bases). This CDR3 has 15 residues. From germline, CDR1 is SGHVS and CDR2 FQNEAQ. Between the trimmed V and J ends, which lost 1 base and 7 bases, there was a span of 16 bases. The chain's CDR3 is CASSLEGGQGSGYTF. Written as DNA, the CDR3 is TGTGCCAGCAGCTTAGAAGGGGGGCAGGGTAGTGGCTACACCTTC.

V gene TRBV7-2 combines with J gene TRBJ2-2; 7 bases are a match to TRBD2. The CDR3 consists of 15 residues. The V gene's germline CDR1 is SGHTA and CDR2 FQGNSA. V lost 3 bases and J lost 4; bases outside the gene matches: 5. DNA for the CDR3: TGTGCCAGCAGCTTCTTCGGGGGGAGCACCGGGGAGCTGTTTTTT. It yields the protein CASSFFGGSTGELFF.